This TCR beta chain was recorded in a study of OX40 agonist ivuxolimab in advanced cancers. This clone was counted a single time. Its antigen is unidentified. Findings of the study overall: Clonal expansion was seen in CD4+ and CD8+ blood T cells by week 6 at 0.1 to 3.0 mg/kg.

The CDR3 loop spans 15 amino acids. In germline, CDR1 is MNHEY, CDR2 SMNVEV (reference sequence). V was clipped by 3 bases and J by 6 bases; unmatched bases: 10. Data came from immunoSEQ multiplex PCR; TCRdb stores just in-frame clones and leaves some out. The data hold around 93,000 clones, with more than 75% observed a single time. This sequence was found in an adult with an advanced solid tumor such as melanoma, head and neck, liver or kidney cancer. Source: CD4+ or CD8+ T cells sorted from blood, taken in a trial of the OX40 agonist ivuxolimab. The V and J genes are TRBV27 and TRBJ2-7; TRBD2 matches at 8 bases. CDR3 amino acids: CASSFSDSGLAEQYF. The CDR3 DNA reads as TGTGCCAGCAGTTTTTCAGACAGCGGACTAGCCGAGCAGTACTTC.